The clone carrying this T cell receptor (beta chain) was observed many times. Its cognate antigen is unknown. The data stem from a study of T cells in Graves' hyperthyroidism and ophthalmopathy. Patients affected by ophthalmopathy presented a Clinical Activity Score of at least 3, a NOSPECS grade of at least 4, and disease duration below 3 months. Investigators excluded patients with uncontrolled infection, other autoimmune disease, pregnancy or lactation. Study results and limitations: By a 13 V-J model, ophthalmopathy was set apart from stable hyperthyroidism. Prediction of ophthalmopathy progression came a median approximately 6.6 months pre-onset.

Amplified TCR beta CDR3 regions came from RNA transcripts. Carried out on the TCR CDR3, a first-round RT-PCR used the HTBI primer set. TCRdb analysed the multiplex PCR reads with MiXCR anew, one entry per CDR3 protein. The data contain about half a million distinct CDR3 sequences, roughly a sixth of them seen just once; the ten biggest clones take up about 31%. This TCR was recovered from a woman in her 30s with Graves' ophthalmopathy. The source material was blood.

DNA of the CDR3: TGTGCCTGGAGGGGGGACACTGGAAACACCATATATTTT. Protein sequence: CAWRGDTGNTIYF. The chain employs TRBV30 and TRBJ1-3; a weak D match, TRBD1 (6 bases). Trimming stripped 3 bases from V and 2 bases from J, with 8 bases between. The CDR3 sequence is 13 residues long. Germline V gene lookup returns CDR1 GTSNPN and CDR2 SVGIG (reference sequence).